Shown below are 25 T cell receptor beta chains from a single sample sequenced in a study of Ad26.COV2.S vaccination and SARS-CoV-2 variants. Treatment denoted: some 20 received Ad26.COV2.S at low or high dose, single or two shots; 5 received placebo; per-sample allocation not given. On day 63 after the first injection, vaccine and placebo recipients gave samples. Method: immunoSEQ multiplex PCR; TCRdb's copy keeps in-frame clones and lacks some. The table shows hundreds of thousands of clones, with around nine tenths occurring only once. The source was peripheral blood, collected in a trial of Ad26.COV2.S vaccine versus placebo. Receptor source: a person aged 18 to 59 who received the Ad26.COV2.S COVID-19 vaccine or a placebo.

The chain uses TRBV5-8 and TRBJ1-2; no clear D gene. CDR3 length equals 18 residues. The V end lost 1 base, the J end lost 3 bases, and 22 bases lay between the germline ends. Germline values: CDR1 SGHTS, CDR2 YDEGEE. The CDR3 DNA sequence: TGTGCCAGCAGCTTGTGGTTGGGAACGGTAACCCTATACTATGGCTACACCTTC. This gives the protein CASSLWLGTVTLYYGYTF.

This chain joins TRBV6-5 and TRBJ2-7; D ambiguous. V lost 7 bases and J lost 0, with 7 bases in between. Per the germline V gene, CDR1 is MNHEY and CDR2 is SVGAGI. The CDR3 length is 12 residues. The CDR3 DNA sequence: TGTGCCAGCAAGGGATCCTCCTACGAGCAGTACTTC. This codes for CASKGSSYEQYF.

The chain carries TRBV24-1 and TRBJ1-5, with TRBD1 matching 8 bases. This CDR3 comprises 17 residues. V gave up 1 base and J gave up 6 bases; unmatched junction bases: 10. Looked up from germline, CDR1 is KGHDR and CDR2 is SFDVKD. CDR3 in amino acids: CATSDFPPTGVFQPQHF. The CDR3 DNA reads as TGTGCCACCAGTGATTTCCCCCCGACAGGGGTTTTTCAGCCCCAGCATTTT.

The V call is TRBV2, the J call TRBJ2-7; possibly TRBD1 for D (5 bases). The CDR3 consists of 14 residues. The V end lost 6 bases, the J end lost 3 bases, and 15 bases lay between the germline ends. Looked up from germline, CDR1 is SNHLY and CDR2 is FYNNEI. CDR3: CASRARQGNYEQYF. The CDR3 DNA reads TGTGCCAGCAGGGCCCGGCAGGGTAACTACGAGCAGTACTTC.

The genes are TRBV6-1 and TRBJ2-7; D gene uncertain. This CDR3 comprises 13 residues. Germline CDR1 MNHNS, CDR2 SASEGT. The germline V and J ends were trimmed by 2 bases and 3 bases, with 8 bases remaining between them. CDR3 in amino acids: CASSENFYYEQYF. The CDR3, as DNA: TGTGCCAGCAGTGAAAACTTCTACTACGAGCAGTACTTC.

This chain links TRBV27 with TRBJ2-3, with a tentative D call TRBD2 (5 bases). The length of the CDR3 is 15 residues. V lost 5 bases, J lost 0 bases, and 12 bases lay in between. Looked up from germline, CDR1 is MNHEY and CDR2 is SMNVEV (reference sequence). The CDR3 spells CASSPLAFSTDTQYF. CDR3 nucleotides: TGTGCCAGCAGTCCCTTAGCGTTCAGCACAGATACGCAGTATTTT.

This clone was counted between two and nine times. Within the sample, other DNA sequences also encode this same CDR3. The chain employs TRBV5-4 and TRBJ2-2; D is unresolved. The germline V gene has CDR1 SGHNT and CDR2 YYREEE (reference sequence). V was shortened by 0 bases and J by 7 bases, with 4 bases between the two germline ends. The CDR3 has 12 amino acids. This CDR3 is CASSLVNGELFF. The CDR3 DNA reads TGTGCCAGCAGCTTGGTTAACGGGGAGCTGTTTTTT.

In its sample, this clone was seen a few times. The chain combines TRBV15 with TRBJ1-5; 10 bases align to TRBD1. J lost 5 bases, V lost 8 bases, and 9 bases had no gene match. This CDR3 is 15 amino acids long. In germline, CDR1 is LNHNV, CDR2 YYDKDF (reference sequence). The CDR3 loop reads CATHHGTGDHQPQHF. The CDR3 DNA reads as TGTGCCACCCACCACGGGACAGGGGATCATCAGCCCCAGCATTTT.

The V gene is TRBV12-3 or TRBV12-4, the J gene TRBJ2-7; 9 bases line up with TRBD2. With V trimmed by 8 bases and J by 5 bases, 7 bases remained unmatched. The CDR3 spans 13 residues. For the CDR3, the DNA is TGTGCCAGCCGTAGCGGGAGTTCTCACGAGCAGTACTTC. It translates to CASRSGSSHEQYF.

This chain joins TRBV12-3 or TRBV12-4 and TRBJ1-5; no clear D. The CDR3 consists of 13 residues. Deletions cut 6 bases from V and 0 bases from J, with 6 bases between. DNA for the CDR3: TGTGCCAGCAGCATGAATAGCAATCAGCCCCAGCATTTT. Its protein product is CASSMNSNQPQHF.

The chain has TRBV27 and TRBJ1-6, with 7 bases lining up with TRBD1. Germline CDR1 and CDR2: MNHEY and SMNVEV (reference sequence). The V gene end was trimmed by 2 bases and the J gene end by 10 bases; junction bases not matched to a gene: 8. This CDR3 contains 15 residues. The CDR3 DNA reads as TGTGCCAGCAGTTTAGAGGGGGCGGGAGGGTCACCCCTCCACTTT. Translation: CASSLEGAGGSPLHF.

The rearrangement links TRBV14 to TRBJ2-1; D perhaps matches TRBD2 (5 bases). The CDR3 runs to 19 residues. Germline-derived CDR1 and CDR2 are SGHDN and FVKESK. The germline V and J ends were trimmed by 3 bases and 0 bases, with 21 bases remaining between them. Here the CDR3 reads CASSQTGWVGSSSYNEQFF. CDR3 bases: TGTGCCAGCAGCCAGACGGGGTGGGTGGGATCGAGCTCCTACAATGAGCAGTTCTTC.

The chain has TRBV12-3 or TRBV12-4 and TRBJ2-7, with TRBD2 as a possible D gene (6 bases). Trimming shortened V by 6 bases and J by 5 bases, and 11 bases separated the two germline ends. The CDR3 is made up of 12 amino acids. DNA for the CDR3: TGTGCCAGCAGGTCGGGAGCCCACGAGCAGTACTTC. This encodes CASRSGAHEQYF.

The V call is TRBV9, the J call TRBJ1-3; 7 bases are a match to TRBD1. The length of the CDR3 is 17 residues. J gave up 0 bases and V 3 bases, and 9 bases lay outside the gene matches. Germline lookup yields CDR1 SGDLS and CDR2 YYNGEE. CDR3 nucleotide sequence: TGTGCCAGCAGCGCCTCCGGGACAGAATTCTCTGGAAACACCATATATTTT. Protein sequence: CASSASGTEFSGNTIYF.

A single count supports this clone. CDR3: CASSQALAADTQYF. The CDR3 DNA follows: TGTGCCAGCAGCCAAGCTCTAGCGGCAGATACGCAGTATTTT. The chain links TRBV3-1 (or the pseudogene TRBV3-2) to TRBJ2-3; 7 bases align to TRBD2. Germline trimming cut 1 base from V and 4 bases from J; bases unmatched to any gene: 2. Germline V gives CDR1 LGHDT, CDR2 YNNKEL (reference sequence). The CDR3 has 14 amino acids.

The gene calls are TRBV30 and TRBJ1-5; D is perhaps TRBD1 (5 bases). CDR3 length equals 14 residues. Per germline, CDR1 GTSNPN and CDR2 SVGIG (reference sequence). Trimming pared 1 base from V and 7 bases from J, leaving 14 bases between. The CDR3 sequence is CAWSEQVGGQPQHF. The CDR3 nucleotides are TGTGCCTGGAGTGAACAGGTAGGCGGACAGCCCCAGCATTTT.

This clone was counted once. The chain links TRBV28 to TRBJ2-7; a possible D gene is TRBD2 (6 bases). The CDR3 extends over 14 amino acids. The germline CDR1 and CDR2 sequences are MDHEN and SYDVKM. V lost 6 bases to trimming and J lost 0 bases, with 12 bases between them. CDR3 in amino acids: CASSHRGSSYEQYF. In DNA, the CDR3 is TGTGCCAGCAGCCACCGGGGGAGCTCCTACGAGCAGTACTTC.

This chain connects TRBV7-9 to TRBJ1-1; weak D call: TRBD1 (6 bases). Per the germline V gene, CDR1 is SEHNR and CDR2 is FQNEAQ (reference sequence). The CDR3 is made up of 14 amino acids. V was shortened by 4 bases and J by 5 bases, with 14 bases between the two germline ends. CDR3 sequence (DNA): TGTGCCAGCAGCTCGCAAACGGGGACAACTGAAGCTTTCTTT. It codes for CASSSQTGTTEAFF.

This clone was seen a few times. The chain combines TRBV10-2 with TRBJ1-5; a weak D match, TRBD1 (5 bases). In germline, CDR1 is WSHSY, CDR2 SAAADI. V was pared by 2 bases and J by 7 bases, with 9 bases between. This CDR3 spans 13 amino acids. CDR3 sequence reads: CASSEGGTQPQHF. Here the CDR3 DNA reads TGCGCCAGCAGTGAGGGGGGGACCCAGCCCCAGCATTTT.

This clone has more than one count but fewer than ten. The chain has TRBV14 and TRBJ2-6; D may be TRBD1 or TRBD2 (6 bases each). The CDR3 is 19 amino acids. Germline V lookup: CDR1 SGHDN, CDR2 FVKESK. Trimming shortened V by 0 bases and J by 2 bases, and 17 bases separated the two germline ends. CDR3 residues: CASSQDRGPAQAGANVLTF. The CDR3 DNA follows: TGTGCCAGCAGCCAAGATCGGGGGCCAGCCCAGGCTGGGGCCAACGTCCTGACTTTC.

This clone showed up just once. The rearrangement uses TRBV28 and TRBJ1-4; D gene unclear. The CDR3 is 15 amino acids. With 4 bases removed from V and 1 base from J, the gap between germline ends came to 10 bases. Germline CDR1 reads MDHEN; CDR2 reads SYDVKM. CDR3 coding DNA: TGTGCCAGCAGTTCTCGGGGTCGAACTAATGAAAAACTGTTTTTT. This codes for CASSSRGRTNEKLFF. The full variable domain, rest sourced from reference TRBV28 and TRBJ1-4, is DVKVTQSSRYLVKRTGEKVFLECVQDMDHENMFWYRQDPGLGLRLIYFSYDVKMKEKGDIPEGYSVSREKKERFSLILESASTNQTSMYLCASSSRGRTNEKLFFGSGTQLSVL.

V usage is TRBV2 and J usage is TRBJ2-2, with 8 bases aligning to TRBD1. This CDR3 contains 14 residues. The J segment lost 6 bases and the V segment lost 4 bases, leaving 4 bases of the junction unmatched. Germline CDR1 SNHLY, CDR2 FYNNEI. The CDR3: CASSGAQGAGELFF. CDR3 coding DNA: TGTGCCAGCAGTGGGGCACAGGGGGCCGGGGAGCTGTTTTTT.

The chain employs TRBV6-6 and TRBJ1-3; TRBD1 aligns across 7 bases. The CDR3 consists of 18 residues. Trimming took 5 bases from V and 0 from J; bases not matched to a gene: 13. Per the germline V gene, CDR1 is MNHNY and CDR2 is SVGAGI (reference sequence). The CDR3 sequence: CASSRWGGQPSSGNTIYF. For the CDR3, the DNA is TGTGCCAGCAGTCGATGGGGGGGACAGCCAAGCTCTGGAAACACCATATATTTT.

The chain employs TRBV6-6 and TRBJ1-1; D perhaps matches TRBD1 (5 bases). Germline-derived CDR1 and CDR2 are MNHNY and SVGAGI (reference sequence). The length of the CDR3 is 15 residues. V lost 6 bases, J lost 4 bases, and 18 bases lay in between. CDR3 protein: CASSTYAGISTEAFF. The DNA of the CDR3 is TGTGCCAGCAGCACTTACGCAGGGATTTCCACTGAAGCTTTCTTT.

The genes are TRBV5-1 and TRBJ2-3; TRBD2 agrees at 7 bases. V shed 0 bases and J 2 bases; nucleotides not matched to a gene: 3. CDR3 length equals 15 residues. CDR1 and CDR2 from the germline V gene are SGHRS and YFSETQ. The DNA for the CDR3 is TGCGCCAGCAGCTTGGGTAGCGGGCACACAGATACGCAGTATTTT. Amino acid sequence: CASSLGSGHTDTQYF.